Below, 26 T cell receptor beta chains from the same sample are listed, as sequenced in a study of regulatory T cells in long-lasting Graves disease. HTBI primers from iRepertoire and Arm-PCR of CDR3 regions yielded the TCR beta libraries. One entry per CDR3 protein results from TCRdb running MiXCR on the multiplex PCR reads. The table has hundreds of thousands of distinct CDR3 sequences, approximately 12% seen once. The time point: newly diagnosed GD, antithyroid drugs for less than 3 months. From PBMCs, RNA was extracted and then used to make the TCR library. Another study also made use of these data, one on T cells in Graves' hyperthyroidism and ophthalmopathy.

Sequences were derived from peripheral blood mononuclear cells (PBMCs), sampled at new diagnosis, from a patient treated with antithyroid drugs. Receptors originate from a man aged 30 to 45 with Graves disease.

In its sample, this clonotype was seen many times. The chain links TRBV27 to TRBJ1-5; D is undetermined. CDR3 length equals 17 residues. The V gene lost 2 bases and the J gene lost 0 bases, with 14 bases spanning the gap. The V gene's germline CDR1 is MNHEY and CDR2 SMNVEV (reference sequence). The DNA of the CDR3 is TGTGCCAGCAGTTTAGCTGGCGCAGACTATAGCAATCAGCCCCAGCATTTT. It encodes CASSLAGADYSNQPQHF.

The chain recombines TRBV20-1 with TRBJ2-7; 10 positions match TRBD2. CDR3 length: 15 residues. CDR1 and CDR2 from the germline V gene are DFQATT and SNEGSKA (reference sequence). J gave up 2 bases and V 0 bases, and 4 bases lay outside the gene matches. This chain's CDR3 is CSARDGSGRPYEQYF. In nucleotides, the CDR3 is TGCAGTGCTAGAGATGGTAGCGGGAGGCCCTACGAGCAGTACTTC.

This clonotype was recorded at least ten times. The chain joins TRBV11-2 to TRBJ2-5, with D possibly matching TRBD1 (6 bases). From germline, CDR1 is SGHAT and CDR2 FQNNGV. The V and J ends lost 5 bases and 4 bases respectively, with 29 bases between them. The CDR3 runs 19 residues. The CDR3 DNA is TGTGCCAGCAGCCCAGGCCGGGACACCTTTTCCTCCTGGGGAGAGACCCAGTACTTC. Amino acid sequence: CASSPGRDTFSSWGETQYF.

This clonotype showed up just once. The genes are TRBV7-2 and TRBJ2-7; TRBD1 might be the D (6 bases). The CDR3 consists of 13 residues. The V gene's germline CDR1 is SGHTA and CDR2 FQGNSA. Trimming shortened V by 5 bases and J by 6 bases, and 14 bases separated the two germline ends. The CDR3 bases are TGTGCCAGCAGCCCTCAACAGGGCTCCGAGCAGTACTTC. It encodes CASSPQQGSEQYF. Looking up the rest from reference TRBV7-2 and TRBJ2-7 gives the full variable domain: GAGVSQSPSNKVTEKGKDVELRCDPISGHTALYWYRQSLGQGLEFLIYFQGNSAPDKSGLPSDRFSAERTGGSVSTLTIQRTQQEDSAVYLCASSPQQGSEQYFGPGTRLTVT.

The chain combines TRBV29-1 with TRBJ2-1, with 7 positions matching TRBD2. This CDR3 has 12 amino acids. In germline, CDR1 is SQVTM, CDR2 ANQGSEA. The CDR3 is CSGAGEFNEQFF. CDR3 nucleotide sequence: TGCAGTGGGGCGGGAGAATTTAATGAGCAGTTCTTC.

At least ten counts were recorded for this clonotype. V gene TRBV2 combines with J gene TRBJ1-5, with D maybe TRBD1 (5 bases). The CDR3 totals 15 residues. V lost 3 bases, J lost 1 base, and 10 bases lay in between. From germline, CDR1 is SNHLY and CDR2 FYNNEI. The CDR3 DNA reads as TGTGCCAGCAGTGAGAGACAGCCGAGCAATCAGCCCCAGCATTTT. Translating it yields CASSERQPSNQPQHF.

The chain links TRBV11-2 to TRBJ2-3, with TRBD2 matching 7 bases. The germline CDR1 and CDR2 sequences are SGHAT and FQNNGV. This CDR3 has 15 residues. The V gene end was trimmed by 5 bases and the J gene end by 0 bases; junction bases not matched to a gene: 5. The CDR3 coding sequence is TGTGCCAGCAGCACACCGGGACTAAGCACAGATACGCAGTATTTT. This sequence encodes CASSTPGLSTDTQYF. Together with reference TRBV11-2 and TRBJ2-3, the CDR3 gives the full variable domain: EAGVAQSPRYKIIEKRQSVAFWCNPISGHATLYWYQQILGQGPKLLIQFQNNGVVDDSQLPKDRFSAERLKGVDSTLKIQPAKLEDSAVYLCASSTPGLSTDTQYFGPGTRLTVL.

This clonotype was recorded many times. The chain uses TRBV5-1 and TRBJ2-5, with D possibly called TRBD1 or TRBD2 (5 bases each). Germline V gene data show CDR1 as SGHRS and CDR2 as YFSETQ. V was clipped by 0 bases and J by 5 bases, with 17 bases between them. The CDR3 has 16 residues. CDR3 sequence (DNA): TGCGCCAGCAGCTTGGCTGTACGGGGCACCTGGGAGACCCAGTACTTC. Translated, it gives CASSLAVRGTWETQYF.

This clonotype was observed at least ten times. The rearrangement joins TRBV24-1 to TRBJ2-7, with D possibly being TRBD1 (6 bases). The ends were cut back, 6 bases at V and 4 bases at J, with 15 bases in the middle. Germline loops: CDR1 KGHDR, CDR2 SFDVKD. The CDR3 runs to 14 residues. The CDR3 coding sequence is TGTGCCACCAGTAGCCGGACAGACCTATACGAGCAGTACTTC. The encoded protein is CATSSRTDLYEQYF.

This clonotype was seen many times. The J gene is TRBJ2-3, the V gene TRBV12-3 or TRBV12-4; possibly TRBD2 for D (5 bases). V was pared by 2 bases and J by 6 bases, with 21 bases between. The CDR3 is 17 amino acids. For the CDR3, the DNA is TGTGCCAGCAGTTTAATCGGGTGGGAGAGGGATAGGGATACGCAGTATTTT. This translates into CASSLIGWERDRDTQYF.

This clonotype has a count of ten or more. The chain links TRBV19 to TRBJ1-4; the D gene is possibly TRBD1 (6 bases). CDR3 length: 14 amino acids. Germline V gene lookup returns CDR1 LNHDA and CDR2 SQIVND (reference sequence). V lost 5 bases and J 6 bases, leaving 13 bases between the germline ends. The DNA of the CDR3 is TGTGCCAGTAGTCTTCAGGGGAGGGATGAAAAACTGTTTTTT. It translates to CASSLQGRDEKLFF.

Ten or more counts support this clonotype. The V call is TRBV9, the J call TRBJ2-3; D remains ambiguous. The germline CDR1 and CDR2 sequences are SGDLS and YYNGEE. V was trimmed by 2 bases and J by 1 base, leaving 5 bases between them. The CDR3 runs 13 residues. Written as DNA, the CDR3 is TGTGCCAGCAGCGTCGACGGCACAGATACGCAGTATTTT. Amino acid sequence: CASSVDGTDTQYF.

This chain connects TRBV7-6 to TRBJ2-3; D is perhaps TRBD1 (7 bases). Germline V gene data show CDR1 as SGHVS and CDR2 as FNYEAQ. The CDR3 length is 14 residues. V lost 4 bases and J 5 bases, leaving 13 bases between the germline ends. In DNA form, the CDR3 reads TGTGCCAGCAGCTCAGACAGGGAGGAAGATACGCAGTATTTT. This sequence encodes CASSSDREEDTQYF. Full variable domain (outside the CDR3, taken from reference TRBV7-6 and TRBJ2-3): GAGVSQSPRYKVTKRGQDVALRCDPISGHVSLYWYRQALGQGPEFLTYFNYEAQQDKSGLPNDRFSAERPEGSISTLTIQRTEQRDSAMYRCASSSDREEDTQYFGPGTRLTVL.

The chain uses TRBV30 and TRBJ2-7; D remains unclear. Germline V gives CDR1 GTSNPN, CDR2 SVGIG (reference sequence). Trimming shortened V by 1 base and J by 5 bases, and 6 bases separated the two germline ends. This CDR3 has 11 amino acids. CDR3 coding DNA: TGTGCCTGGAGTGCTTTAAACGAGCAGTACTTC. Protein sequence: CAWSALNEQYF.

This clonotype was detected only a few times. The V gene is TRBV30, the J gene TRBJ2-1; D uncertain. Trimming left V 5 bases short and J 8 bases short, with 13 bases between. Germline values: CDR1 GTSNPN, CDR2 SVGIG (reference sequence). This CDR3 comprises 12 residues. In DNA, the CDR3 is TGTGCCTGGGGACGGAATGCCGATGAGCAGTTCTTC. It translates to CAWGRNADEQFF.

The chain recombines TRBV4-1 with TRBJ1-3; the D is unclear. This CDR3 has 16 amino acids. Between the trimmed V and J ends, which lost 1 base and 3 bases, there was a span of 13 bases. Germline assignment: CDR1 MGHRA and CDR2 YSYEKL. In DNA, the CDR3 is TGCGCCAGCAGCCAAGTGGTGACGGGTTATGGAAACACCATATATTTT. Translated, it gives CASSQVVTGYGNTIYF.

This chain connects TRBV3-1 to TRBJ2-1; TRBD1 matches 7 bases. Germline V gene lookup returns CDR1 LGHDT and CDR2 YNNKEL (reference sequence). Unmatched junction bases numbered 8, after V lost 6 bases and J lost 6 bases. This CDR3 contains 14 residues. The CDR3 nucleotides are TGTGCCAGCAGAAAAACAGGGGCCTGCAATGAGCAGTTCTTC. It specifies CASRKTGACNEQFF.

In this sample, this clonotype turned up many times. The chain joins TRBV2 to TRBJ1-3, with D unresolved. The CDR3 consists of 14 residues. Trimming took 4 bases from V and 4 from J, leaving 11 bases between them. Germline assignment: CDR1 SNHLY and CDR2 FYNNEI. The CDR3 DNA reads as TGTGCCAGCAGTGCCGGCGCCGTAGGAAACACCATATATTTT. Amino acids: CASSAGAVGNTIYF.

This clonotype has just a few counts. The rearrangement links TRBV4-2 to TRBJ2-1; TRBD1 agrees at 9 bases. Germline V lookup: CDR1 LGHNA, CDR2 YNFKEQ. The V and J ends lost 0 bases and 14 bases, in that order; junction bases with no gene match: 5. The CDR3 extends over 13 amino acids. The CDR3 region is CASSQEDRGLKFF. As DNA, the CDR3 is TGTGCCAGCAGCCAAGAGGACAGGGGATTAAAGTTCTTC.

Ten or more counts support this clonotype. The chain combines TRBV6-1 with TRBJ2-7; 7 bases agree with TRBD2. Germline V lookup: CDR1 MNHNS, CDR2 SASEGT. V trimming: 8 bases; J trimming: 2 bases; junction bases outside the gene matches: 6. The CDR3 sequence is 13 residues long. The CDR3 region is CASWGGPAYEQYF. The CDR3 coding sequence is TGTGCCAGCTGGGGAGGGCCGGCCTACGAGCAGTACTTC.

Many counts were recorded for this clonotype. The chain links TRBV7-9 to TRBJ2-1, with TRBD2 identical over 10 bases. V shed 4 bases and J 2 bases; nucleotides not matched to a gene: 2. The length of the CDR3 is 15 residues. The germline CDR1 and CDR2 sequences are SEHNR and FQNEAQ (reference sequence). The DNA of the CDR3 is TGTGCCAGCAGCTCAGCGGGAGGGCCCTACAATGAGCAGTTCTTC. This codes for CASSSAGGPYNEQFF.

V usage is TRBV5-1 and J usage is TRBJ2-5; no reliable D call. Trimming pared 4 bases from V and 3 bases from J, leaving 13 bases between. Germline V gene sequence: CDR1 SGHRS, CDR2 YFSETQ. The CDR3 sequence is 14 residues long. CDR3 DNA: TGCGCCAGCAGCCGATACGGACCCGAAGAGACCCAGTACTTC. Translation gives CASSRYGPEETQYF. The full variable domain, completed using reference TRBV5-1 and TRBJ2-5, is KAGVTQTPRYLIKTRGQQVTLSCSPISGHRSVSWYQQTPGQGLQFLFEYFSETQRNKGNFPGRFSGRQFSNSRSEMNVSTLELGDSALYLCASSRYGPEETQYFGPGTRLLVL.

The V call is TRBV4-1, the J call TRBJ1-2, with no clear D. Trimming shortened V by 1 base and J by 5 bases, and 8 bases separated the two germline ends. CDR1 and CDR2 (germline): MGHRA, YSYEKL. The CDR3 loop spans 13 amino acids. The CDR3 DNA reads TGCGCCAGCAGCCAAGCCGATAAGTATGGCTACACCTTC. This encodes CASSQADKYGYTF.

The rearrangement links TRBV18 to TRBJ2-4, with 15 positions matching TRBD2. With V trimmed by 6 bases and J by 0 bases, 9 bases remained unmatched. CDR3 length equals 19 residues. Germline CDR1 reads KGHSH; CDR2 reads LQKENI. CDR3 sequence reads: CASSQGLAGGNLAKNIQYF. For the CDR3, the DNA is TGTGCCAGCTCCCAGGGACTAGCGGGAGGCAACCTAGCCAAAAACATTCAGTACTTC.

The CDR3 loop reads CASSLDYGLETQYF. CDR3 DNA: TGTGCCAGCAGCTTAGATTACGGTCTAGAGACCCAGTACTTC. The V gene is TRBV7-9, the J gene TRBJ2-5; D unresolved. Deletions cut 1 base from V and 4 bases from J, with 10 bases between. Germline CDR1 SEHNR, CDR2 FQNEAQ (reference sequence). The CDR3 totals 14 residues.

This clonotype was observed a few times. This chain uses TRBV7-9 with TRBJ1-2; 9 bases fit TRBD1. This CDR3 is built from 15 residues. CDR1 SEHNR and CDR2 FQNEAQ come from the germline V gene (reference sequence). V lost 2 bases and J lost 4; bases outside the gene matches: 5. CDR3 nucleotide sequence: TGTGCCAGCAGCTTAAAGGGACAGGGCGGCTATGGCTACACCTTC. Its protein product is CASSLKGQGGYGYTF.